The T cell receptor beta chain under discussion was sequenced for a study of blood T cell repertoires in COVID-19. In the study overall: Whether acute or convalescent, the COVID-19 samples came from the United States, Italy and Spain. In each case, the material was cDNA or gDNA derived from T cells, B-cell-depleted T cells, or PBMCs.

Original processing notes: Estimates of nucleated cell counts were drawn from the amplification of reference gene primers. The protocol was immunoSEQ multiplex PCR, while the TCRdb copy is restricted to in-frame clones and leaves out a portion. V, J and clone size are those of that table, while D and trimming were read from the DNA. The data show about 95,000 clones, roughly 90% seen once. This CDR3 spans 13 amino acids. The germline V and J ends were trimmed by 4 bases and 7 bases, with 10 bases remaining between them. CDR1 and CDR2 from the germline V gene are KGHSH and LQKENI. The receptor's source is a woman between 65 and 79 years old with acute or convalescent COVID-19. Source material: peripheral blood. The chain recombines TRBV18 with TRBJ2-2, with no clear D. The CDR3 spells CASSQLDGGELFF. CDR3 coding DNA: TGTGCCAGCTCACAACTCGATGGCGGGGAGCTGTTTTTT.